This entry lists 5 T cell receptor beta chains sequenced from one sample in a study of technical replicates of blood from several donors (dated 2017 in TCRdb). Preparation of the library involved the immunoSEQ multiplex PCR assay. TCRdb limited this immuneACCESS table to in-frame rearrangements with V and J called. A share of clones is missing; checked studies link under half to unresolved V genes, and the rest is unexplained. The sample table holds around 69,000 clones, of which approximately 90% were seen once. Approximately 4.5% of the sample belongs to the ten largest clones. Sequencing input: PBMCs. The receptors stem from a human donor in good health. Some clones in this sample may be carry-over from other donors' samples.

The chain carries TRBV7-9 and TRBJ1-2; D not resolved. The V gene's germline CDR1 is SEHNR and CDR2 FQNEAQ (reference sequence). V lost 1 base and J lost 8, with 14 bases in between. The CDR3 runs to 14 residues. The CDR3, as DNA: TGTGCCAGCAGCTTAGGACCCGTAGAGGTCGGCTACACCTTC. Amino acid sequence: CASSLGPVEVGYTF.

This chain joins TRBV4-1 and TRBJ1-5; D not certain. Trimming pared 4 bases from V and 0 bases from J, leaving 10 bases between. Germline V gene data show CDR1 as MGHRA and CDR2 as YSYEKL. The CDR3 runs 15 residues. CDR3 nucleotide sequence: TGCGCCAGCAGCCTTGAGCAATCTAGCAATCAGCCCCAGCATTTT. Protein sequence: CASSLEQSSNQPQHF.

The DNA of the CDR3 is TGCGCCAGCAGCCAAACAACCGGGACAGAGAGAATGAACACTGAAGCTTTCTTT. This sequence encodes CASSQTTGTERMNTEAFF. The V gene is TRBV4-3, the J gene TRBJ1-1, with 7 bases fitting TRBD1. This CDR3 contains 18 residues. Unmatched junction bases numbered 12, after V lost 2 bases and J lost 0 bases. Germline CDR1 reads LGHNA; CDR2 reads YSLEER.

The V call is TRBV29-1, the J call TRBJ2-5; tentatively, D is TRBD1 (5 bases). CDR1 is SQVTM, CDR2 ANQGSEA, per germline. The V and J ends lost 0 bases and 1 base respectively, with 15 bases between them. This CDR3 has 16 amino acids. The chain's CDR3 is CSVEEPGRASQETQYF. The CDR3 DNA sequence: TGCAGCGTTGAAGAGCCGGGCAGGGCCTCCCAAGAGACCCAGTACTTC.

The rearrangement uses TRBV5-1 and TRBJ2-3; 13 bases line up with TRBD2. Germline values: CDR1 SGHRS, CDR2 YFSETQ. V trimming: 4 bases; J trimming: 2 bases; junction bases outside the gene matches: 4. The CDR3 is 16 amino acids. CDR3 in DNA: TGCGCCAGCAGCGACACTAGCGGGGGGGTCACAGATACGCAGTATTTT. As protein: CASSDTSGGVTDTQYF. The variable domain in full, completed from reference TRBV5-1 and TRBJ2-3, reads KAGVTQTPRYLIKTRGQQVTLSCSPISGHRSVSWYQQTPGQGLQFLFEYFSETQRNKGNFPGRFSGRQFSNSRSEMNVSTLELGDSALYLCASSDTSGGVTDTQYFGPGTRLTVL.